This note documents a single T cell receptor beta chain sequence. The data originate from a study of technical replicates of blood from a handful of donors. The germline V and J ends were trimmed by 0 bases and 1 base, with 13 bases remaining between them. This CDR3 has 16 residues. Per the germline V gene, CDR1 is GTSNPN and CDR2 is SVGIG (reference sequence). The repertoire was sequenced with immunoSEQ multiplex PCR; TCRdb's copy has only in-frame clones and lacks some. The repertoire consists of around 68,000 clones, with 95% to 97% occurring once and the leading ten covering approximately 0.26%. This TCR was recovered from a human donor in good health. Sequencing input: T cells isolated from PBMCs. The rearrangement uses TRBV30 and TRBJ1-5; D gene ambiguous. CDR3 in DNA: TGTGCCTGGAGTGTATCCGGTACAGCCAGCAATCAGCCCCAGCATTTT. This sequence encodes CAWSVSGTASNQPQHF.